Below are 27 T cell receptor beta chains sequenced from a single sample in a study of response to subunit inactivated influenza vaccine. MiXCR was run by TCRdb on the RT-PCR reads, yielding one entry per CDR3 protein. This sample carries approximately 700,000 distinct CDR3 sequences, roughly 14% of them seen once, and the ten largest clones take under 14%. The starting material was PBMCs from blood, obtained roughly 13 days after vaccination. The source of these receptors is a man in his forties or fifties who received an inactivated influenza vaccine.

This clonotype showed up just a few times. The J gene is TRBJ2-7, the V gene TRBV7-2; 9 bases agree with TRBD1. The germline V gene has CDR1 SGHTA and CDR2 FQGNSA. After removal of 4 bases from V and 6 bases from J, the junction contained 10 bases not matched to a gene. The CDR3 sequence is 15 residues long. The CDR3, as DNA: TGTGCCAGCAGCTCTGGGACAGGGCGGTCCCTCGAGCAGTACTTC. Translation gives CASSSGTGRSLEQYF.

This clonotype was recorded a few times. The chain joins TRBV5-1 to TRBJ1-4; D ambiguous. The length of the CDR3 is 15 residues. Per the germline V gene, CDR1 is SGHRS and CDR2 is YFSETQ. Deletions cut 0 bases from V and 5 bases from J, with 11 bases between. CDR3 amino acids: CASSLDGALNEKLFF. The DNA of the CDR3 is TGCGCCAGCAGCTTGGATGGAGCACTGAATGAAAAACTGTTTTTT.

In its sample, this clonotype was seen a few times. The chain uses TRBV4-1 and TRBJ2-7; 13 positions agree with TRBD2. This CDR3 is built from 18 residues. Germline V gene sequence: CDR1 MGHRA, CDR2 YSYEKL. After removal of 2 bases from V and 1 base from J, the junction contained 8 bases not matched to a gene. The CDR3 sequence is CASSQRTSGSYRSYEQYF. For the CDR3, the DNA is TGCGCCAGCAGCCAACGGACTAGCGGGAGTTACCGGTCCTACGAGCAGTACTTC.

This clonotype occurred many times. The chain has TRBV9 and TRBJ1-1; no clear D gene. The CDR3 covers 13 residues. Trimming shortened V by 0 bases and J by 6 bases, and 9 bases separated the two germline ends. Germline CDR1 is SGDLS and CDR2 is YYNGEE. The CDR3 protein is CASSVVPGSEAFF. CDR3 sequence (DNA): TGTGCCAGCAGCGTAGTTCCGGGATCTGAAGCTTTCTTT.

This clonotype has just a few counts. CDR3 DNA sequence: TGTGCCAGCAGTACGGACAGTTCGAACACCGGGGAGCTGTTTTTT. This encodes CASSTDSSNTGELFF. V usage is TRBV6-1 and J usage is TRBJ2-2; TRBD1 is a possible D gene (6 bases). Per the germline V gene, CDR1 is MNHNS and CDR2 is SASEGT. V lost 5 bases to trimming and J lost 0 bases, with 10 bases between them. The CDR3 consists of 15 residues.

This sequence joins TRBV28 and TRBJ2-7, with 11 bases that match TRBD2. V lost 8 bases to trimming and J lost 2 bases; unmatched junction nucleotides: 11. CDR3 length: 16 residues. Germline V CDR1 and CDR2: MDHEN, SYDVKM. The CDR3 region is CASRGPGLAAAYEQYF. Written as DNA, the CDR3 is TGTGCCAGCCGAGGACCGGGACTAGCGGCTGCCTACGAGCAGTACTTC.

In this sample, this clonotype turned up a few times. The chain links TRBV5-1 to TRBJ2-3, with 7 bases fitting TRBD2. V lost 1 base to trimming and J lost 2 bases; unmatched junction nucleotides: 10. The CDR3 spans 17 residues. Per the germline V gene, CDR1 is SGHRS and CDR2 is YFSETQ. The CDR3 loop is CASSLNRDYTHTDTQYF. The CDR3 DNA is TGCGCCAGCAGCTTGAACCGGGACTATACACACACAGATACGCAGTATTTT.

The chain recombines TRBV20-1 with TRBJ2-3; D is uncertain. Trimming stripped 4 bases from V and 0 bases from J, with 11 bases between. The germline V gene has CDR1 DFQATT and CDR2 SNEGSKA (reference sequence). The CDR3 runs 14 residues. CDR3 DNA: TGCAGTGCTATGTCCCCTTCTAGCACAGATACGCAGTATTTT. This gives the protein CSAMSPSSTDTQYF.

CDR3 nucleotides: TGCGCCAGCAGCCAGGATGACAGCATGAACACTGAAGCTTTCTTT. It specifies CASSQDDSMNTEAFF. The genes are TRBV4-3 and TRBJ1-1; possible D gene TRBD1, 5 bases. The CDR3 is 15 residues long. The ends were cut back, 3 bases at V and 0 bases at J, with 11 bases in the middle. Germline CDR1 and CDR2: LGHNA and YSLEER.

This clonotype was counted ten times or more. The gene calls are TRBV12-3 or TRBV12-4 and TRBJ2-7, with TRBD1 identical over 7 bases. Trimming took 5 bases from V and 2 from J; bases not matched to a gene: 6. The CDR3 contains 14 residues. The CDR3 nucleotides read TGTGCCAGCAGTCGCCAGGGACAGACCTACGAGCAGTACTTC. Protein product: CASSRQGQTYEQYF.

The V call is TRBV10-3, the J call TRBJ1-2; D not certain. The germline gives CDR1 ENHRY, CDR2 SYGVKD. V was pared by 0 bases and J by 3 bases, with 5 bases between. The CDR3 consists of 13 residues. The CDR3 spells CAISESEDYGYTF. The CDR3, as DNA: TGTGCCATCAGTGAGTCTGAAGACTATGGCTACACCTTC.

This clonotype was observed a few times. The chain uses TRBV27 and TRBJ2-5; unclear D gene. Germline CDR1 MNHEY, CDR2 SMNVEV (reference sequence). The V and J ends lost 5 bases and 3 bases respectively, with 10 bases between them. The CDR3 totals 13 residues. The CDR3 is CASSRKFEETQYF. The CDR3 region has the DNA TGTGCCAGCAGTCGCAAATTCGAAGAGACCCAGTACTTC.

The rearrangement links TRBV9 to TRBJ2-5, with TRBD2 matching over 9 bases. This CDR3 comprises 14 residues. Germline assignment: CDR1 SGDLS and CDR2 YYNGEE. Trimming took 2 bases from V and 4 from J; bases not matched to a gene: 3. In nucleotides, the CDR3 is TGTGCCAGCAGCGTTGAGCGGGAGGCAGAGACCCAGTACTTC. Its translation: CASSVEREAETQYF.

The chain combines TRBV24-1 with TRBJ2-1; TRBD1 matches at 9 bases. Trimming took 5 bases from V and 4 from J; bases not matched to a gene: 8. Germline CDR1 KGHDR, CDR2 SFDVKD. This CDR3 has 16 residues. The CDR3: CATSGNPGQGYNEQFF. The DNA of the CDR3 is TGTGCCACCAGTGGTAACCCGGGACAGGGTTACAATGAGCAGTTCTTC.

In its sample, this clonotype was seen a few times. This chain connects TRBV5-1 to TRBJ2-1; the match to TRBD2 covers 9 bases. Germline values: CDR1 SGHRS, CDR2 YFSETQ. This CDR3 is built from 16 residues. The trim removed 3 bases at V and 5 bases at J, leaving 9 bases unmatched. As DNA, the CDR3 is TGCGCCAGCAGCTCCCAGCTAGCGGGACTAAACAATGAGCAGTTCTTC. Protein sequence: CASSSQLAGLNNEQFF.

The chain carries TRBV7-2 and TRBJ2-7; TRBD1 matches 7 bases. This CDR3 contains 13 residues. J gave up 3 bases and V 6 bases, and 5 bases lay outside the gene matches. Germline lookup yields CDR1 SGHTA and CDR2 FQGNSA. CDR3 DNA sequence: TGTGCCAGCAGGGATCGGACAGGCTACGAGCAGTACTTC. Amino acids: CASRDRTGYEQYF.

This clonotype was found many times. The J gene is TRBJ2-1, the V gene TRBV29-1; tentative D call: TRBD1 (5 bases). CDR3 length: 13 residues. Germline CDR1 and CDR2: SQVTM and ANQGSEA. Trimming took 6 bases from V and 3 from J, leaving 12 bases between them. CDR3 sequence: CSVQGDLYNEQFF. CDR3 nucleotides: TGCAGCGTGCAGGGTGACCTCTACAATGAGCAGTTCTTC.

This clonotype was seen only a few times. The rearrangement links TRBV6-1 to TRBJ1-1; D possibly corresponds to TRBD1 (5 bases). Between the trimmed V and J ends, which lost 6 bases and 7 bases, there was a span of 15 bases. CDR1 is MNHNS, CDR2 SASEGT, per germline. The CDR3 is 13 amino acids. As DNA, the CDR3 is TGTGCCAGCAGCCGCTGGGGGGTGGATGAAGCTTTCTTT. Translation gives CASSRWGVDEAFF.

V gene TRBV7-9 combines with J gene TRBJ2-1; the D gene is possibly TRBD1 (5 bases). The germline CDR1 and CDR2 sequences are SEHNR and FQNEAQ (reference sequence). This CDR3 region has 12 residues. With 1 base removed from V and 15 bases from J, the gap between germline ends came to 13 bases. CDR3 loop: CASSLGQGLWFF. CDR3 sequence (DNA): TGTGCCAGCAGCTTAGGCCAGGGCCTTTGGTTCTTC. The variable domain in full, completed from reference TRBV7-9 and TRBJ2-1, reads DTGVSQNPRHKITKRGQNVTFRCDPISEHNRLYWYRQTLGQGPEFLTYFQNEAQLEKSRLLSDRFSAERPKGSFSTLEIQRTEQGDSAMYLCASSLGQGLWFFGPGTRLTVL.

This clonotype was seen many times. V usage is TRBV5-1 and J usage is TRBJ1-5; D gene uncertain. Trimming removed 5 bases from V and 1 base from J, with 7 bases in between. Per the germline V gene, CDR1 is SGHRS and CDR2 is YFSETQ. This CDR3 contains 13 residues. DNA of the CDR3: TGCGCCAGCAGGATGAACAGCAATCAGCCCCAGCATTTT. Its translation is CASRMNSNQPQHF.

The table lists this clonotype with a few counts. V is TRBV27 and J is TRBJ2-7; TRBD1 is a possible D gene (6 bases). Germline V gene lookup returns CDR1 MNHEY and CDR2 SMNVEV (reference sequence). The ends were cut back, 3 bases at V and 5 bases at J, with 11 bases in the middle. This CDR3 has 13 amino acids. The CDR3 DNA follows: TGTGCCAGCAGTTTGGCTGGACAGAACGAGCAGTACTTC. This translates into CASSLAGQNEQYF.

V is TRBV10-2 and J is TRBJ1-4, with D perhaps matching TRBD1 (6 bases). Trimming pared 3 bases from V and 8 bases from J, leaving 10 bases between. This CDR3 has 13 residues. Germline lookup yields CDR1 WSHSY and CDR2 SAAADI. CDR3 protein: CASSDNTGEKLFF. CDR3 coding DNA: TGCGCCAGCAGTGATAATACAGGGGAAAAACTGTTTTTT.

This clonotype showed up just a few times. The rearrangement joins TRBV29-1 to TRBJ1-3; 8 nucleotides match TRBD1. Trimming took 6 bases from V and 4 from J; bases not matched to a gene: 5. This CDR3 has 13 amino acids. Germline CDR1 and CDR2: SQVTM and ANQGSEA. In nucleotides, the CDR3 is TGCAGCGTGAAGGGACAGGAGGGAAACACCATATATTTT. Translated, it gives CSVKGQEGNTIYF.

The CDR3 coding sequence is TGCGCCAGCAGCCCCGGACTAGCGGTACTCTCTAGCACAGATACGCAGTATTTT. Protein: CASSPGLAVLSSTDTQYF. The V call is TRBV4-1, the J call TRBJ2-3; 10 bases match TRBD2. Germline-derived CDR1 and CDR2 are MGHRA and YSYEKL. V lost 4 bases, J lost 0 bases, and 10 bases stayed unmatched. This CDR3 spans 18 amino acids.

V usage is TRBV7-2 and J usage is TRBJ1-3; D might be TRBD1 (5 bases). Germline V gene data show CDR1 as SGHTA and CDR2 as FQGNSA. The CDR3 contains 16 residues. V was cut by 4 bases and J by 0 bases, with 13 bases left in between. In DNA, the CDR3 is TGTGCCAGCAGCTCACCGGGACGCTCCTCTGGAAACACCATATATTTT. It yields the protein CASSSPGRSSGNTIYF.

The table lists this clonotype with a few counts. The rearrangement links TRBV4-1 to TRBJ2-7; D is undetermined. CDR1 and CDR2 (germline): MGHRA, YSYEKL. The CDR3 is 14 amino acids. V gave up 1 base and J gave up 2 bases, with 9 bases separating them. The CDR3 coding sequence is TGCGCCAGCAGCCAAGTCACTAAAACCTACGAGCAGTACTTC. Translating it yields CASSQVTKTYEQYF.

In the case of this clonotype: A much larger clone lies one base from this, so it may be a read error. The chain uses TRBV12-3 or TRBV12-4 and TRBJ2-7, with D maybe TRBD1 (6 bases). The CDR3 length is 13 residues. Trimming pared 6 bases from V and 0 bases from J, leaving 9 bases between. The CDR3 region has the DNA TGTGCCAGCAGCGACAGGCGCTCCTACGAGCAGTACTTC. Translation gives CASSDRRSYEQYF.